The rows below give T cell receptor beta chains drawn from one sample of a study of blood T cell repertoires in COVID-19. The data were produced by immunoSEQ multiplex PCR, yet TCRdb's version contains in-frame clones alone and is incomplete. The sample comprises some 60,000 clones, 80% to 85% of which are singletons, and 25% to 30% rests with the top ten. Sequencing input: peripheral blood. The receptors here all came from a woman of 80 years or more with active or convalescent COVID-19. The CDR3 runs from the conserved cysteine through the conserved F or W. D genes are given only for firm matches.

d_call	v_call	j_call	cdr3_nt	cdr3_aa
TRBD1	TRBV7-8	TRBJ2-7	TGTGCCAGCAGCTCGGGACAGGGTTTCTACGAGCAGTACTTC	CASSSGQGFYEQYF
TRBD2	TRBV7-8	TRBJ2-2	TGTGCCAGCAGCTTAGGCGGGGGGGCGAACACCGGGGAGCTGTTTTTT	CASSLGGGANTGELFF
TRBD1	TRBV11-3	TRBJ2-5	TGTGCCAGCAGCCGGGACAGGGAGGAGACCCAGTACTTC	CASSRDREETQYF
TRBD2	TRBV3-1/TRBV3-2	TRBJ2-7	TGTGCCAGCAGCCAGGCCGGGACTAGCTTGTACTTC	CASSQAGTSLYF
-	TRBV23-1	TRBJ2-3	TGCGCCAGCAGTCAATCGGGCCTACTCTGTGGGAGCCAAAGGAATACCACCACAGATACGCAGTATTTT	CASSQSGLLCGSQRNTTTDTQYF
-	TRBV18	TRBJ1-3	TGTGCCAGCTCACCCGCCACAGGGCTACCTGGAAACACCATATATTTT	CASSPATGLPGNTIYF
TRBD1	TRBV5-4	TRBJ1-2	TGTGCCAGCAGCTTGGGACAGGGGTATAGCTATGGCTACACCTTC	CASSLGQGYSYGYTF
TRBD1	TRBV7-2	TRBJ2-7	TGTGCCAGCAGCCCCCGGACAGGCACCTACGAGCAGTACTTC	CASSPRTGTYEQYF
TRBD2	TRBV20-1	TRBJ2-3	TGCAGTGCAGTGACTAGCGGGACGCAGTATTTT	CSAVTSGTQYF
-	TRBV21-1	TRBJ1-2	TGTGCCAGCAGCCGGGTGGGACACAACTATGGCTACACCTTC	CASSRVGHNYGYTF
-	TRBV7-2	TRBJ2-3	TGTGCCAGCAGCTTAGAAGGGCAGGGGAGCACAGATACGCAGTATTTT	CASSLEGQGSTDTQYF